The entry below gives a single TCR beta chain sequence along with its context. The antigen remains undetermined. This sample is drawn from a study of T cell responses to AZD1222 COVID-19 vaccine. Sequencing was performed with immunoSEQ multiplex PCR; in TCRdb, only in-frame clones are kept and a portion is missing. Here the sample spans some 130,000 clones, 88% being singletons. Whole-study findings and limits: Repertoires were collected only later (after the peak T cell response had occurred). Spike-specific TCR breadth and depth rose after two AZD1222 doses.

The trim removed 5 bases at V and 7 bases at J, leaving 1 base unmatched. The CDR3 has 11 amino acids. Germline values: CDR1 MNHNY, CDR2 SVGAGI (reference sequence). The TCR originated in an adult in good health. Sample: peripheral blood, taken on day 0 of MenACWY control vaccination. The rearrangement uses TRBV6-6 and TRBJ1-2, with 7 bases matching TRBD1. CDR3: CASSRQGGYTF. The CDR3, as DNA: TGTGCCAGCAGTCGACAGGGTGGCTACACCTTC.